This is a list of T cell receptor beta chains from one sample in a study of OX40 agonist ivuxolimab in advanced cancers. This table comes from immunoSEQ multiplex PCR, and its TCRdb copy is limited to in-frame clones, with some not included. The table shows 30,000 or so clones, with less than 90% occurring only once. The sequencing here drew on CD4+ or CD8+ T cells sorted from blood, taken in a trial of the OX40 agonist ivuxolimab. These receptors came from an adult with an advanced solid tumor such as melanoma, head and neck, liver or kidney cancer. The CDR3 runs from the conserved cysteine through the conserved F or W.

TRBV7-9,TRBJ1-4,CASLLSREGPNEKLFF
TRBV7-3,TRBJ2-7,CASSLDEVGYTSYEQYF
TRBV9,TRBJ2-7,CASSDGTAYEQYF
TRBV28,TRBJ1-5,CASSLPGRNQPQHF
TRBV5-1,TRBJ1-2,CASSSGFYGYTF
TRBV7-8,TRBJ2-1,CASSPQRGDNEQFF
TRBV27,TRBJ1-6,CASSPMANSPLHF
TRBV14,TRBJ2-7,CASSPLAGASSYEQYF
TRBV9,TRBJ2-5,CASSVAGTYQETQYF
TRBV27,TRBJ2-1,CASSSLGLAGVNEQFF
TRBV11-3,TRBJ2-2,CASSLRREDGELFF
TRBV6-6,TRBJ2-2,CAGKADTGELFF
TRBV6-1,TRBJ2-5,CASSGDRDETQYF
TRBV9,TRBJ2-1,CASSVGILGEFEQFF
TRBV7-9,TRBJ1-2,CASSLAAGNNYGYTF
TRBV28,TRBJ2-7,CASSPPIGSSYEQYF